This entry lists 26 T cell receptor beta chains sequenced from one sample in a study of T cell clonotyping in hematopoietic cell transplantation. Sequencing was performed with immunoSEQ multiplex PCR; in TCRdb, only in-frame clones are kept and a portion is missing. The sample consists of roughly 37,000 clones, 80% to 90% of them appearing once. Specimen: peripheral blood mononuclear cells. The source of these receptors is a woman in her thirties or forties in good health. Some clones in this sample may be carry-over from other donors' samples.

This clone was counted between two and nine times. The chain is built from TRBV19 and TRBJ2-7; no clear D. The V gene's germline CDR1 is LNHDA and CDR2 SQIVND (reference sequence). Trimming pared 6 bases from V and 6 bases from J, leaving 15 bases between. This CDR3 comprises 13 residues. CDR3 DNA: TGTGCCAGTAGCACCGGGCCTGCTACCGAGCAGTACTTC. Translation gives CASSTGPATEQYF.

The rearrangement uses TRBV5-8 and TRBJ1-1; D is uncertain. Trimming took off 4 bases at V and 4 bases at J, with 14 bases between the two ends. The CDR3 covers 14 residues. From germline, CDR1 is SGHTS and CDR2 YDEGEE. In nucleotides, the CDR3 is TGTGCCAGCAGCGCCACGGAGGGAGGCACTGAAGCTTTCTTT. Encoded protein: CASSATEGGTEAFF. The variable domain in full, with the rest retrieved from reference TRBV5-8 and TRBJ1-1, is EAGVTQSPTHLIKTRGQQATLRCSPISGHTSVYWYQQALGLGLQFLLWYDEGEERNRGNFPPRFSGRQFPNYSSELNVNALELEDSALYLCASSATEGGTEAFFGQGTRLTVV.

The chain carries TRBV2 and TRBJ1-1; possible D gene TRBD1, 6 bases. Per germline, CDR1 SNHLY and CDR2 FYNNEI. This CDR3 has 15 residues. V lost 6 bases and J 2 bases, leaving 16 bases between the germline ends. The CDR3 here is CASSLDSGINTEAFF. The CDR3 DNA sequence: TGTGCCAGCAGCCTGGACAGCGGGATTAACACTGAAGCTTTCTTT. The full variable domain, rest sourced from reference TRBV2 and TRBJ1-1, is EPEVTQTPSHQVTQMGQEVILRCVPISNHLYFYWYRQILGQKVEFLVSFYNNEISEKSEIFDDQFSVERPDGSNFTLKIRSTKLEDSAMYFCASSLDSGINTEAFFGQGTRLTVV.

The J gene is TRBJ2-7, the V gene TRBV4-1; D unresolved. CDR1 MGHRA and CDR2 YSYEKL come from the germline V gene. The CDR3 covers 14 residues. Trimming took off 0 bases at V and 2 bases at J, with 8 bases between the two ends. The CDR3 is CASSQEVGTYEQYF. DNA of the CDR3: TGCGCCAGCAGCCAAGAAGTCGGCACCTACGAGCAGTACTTC.

The V call is TRBV19, the J call TRBJ1-5; a weak D match, TRBD1 (5 bases). The V end was cut by 1 base, the J end by 5 bases, with 12 bases between. This CDR3 spans 15 amino acids. The germline gives CDR1 LNHDA, CDR2 SQIVND (reference sequence). The CDR3 coding sequence is TGTGCCAGTAGTATAGGTCCAGGGATGGATCAGCCCCAGCATTTT. Translating it yields CASSIGPGMDQPQHF.

The chain links TRBV5-6 to TRBJ2-5, with no clear D. Trimming removed 1 base at V and 2 bases at J, with 9 bases between. The CDR3 has 14 amino acids. Germline lookup yields CDR1 SGHDT and CDR2 YYEEEE. CDR3 sequence reads: CASSLWGRQETQYF. CDR3 in DNA: TGTGCCAGCAGCTTGTGGGGTCGGCAAGAGACCCAGTACTTC.

The chain uses TRBV28 and TRBJ2-7; no definite D call. Per germline, CDR1 MDHEN and CDR2 SYDVKM. V was shortened by 6 bases and J by 3 bases, with 12 bases between the two germline ends. CDR3 length: 13 amino acids. Here the CDR3 DNA reads TGTGCCAGCAGGACTCGACGGAACTACGAGCAGTACTTC. This sequence encodes CASRTRRNYEQYF.

This clone is a singleton in its sample. The chain recombines TRBV28 with TRBJ2-5, with 12 nucleotides matching TRBD2. The V and J ends lost 5 bases and 5 bases, in that order; junction bases with no gene match: 18. In germline, CDR1 is MDHEN, CDR2 SYDVKM. CDR3 length: 19 residues. The CDR3 loop is CASSPPLPTSGGLVETQYF. The CDR3, as DNA: TGTGCCAGCAGTCCGCCTTTGCCTACTAGCGGGGGGCTCGTCGAGACCCAGTACTTC. Looking up the rest from reference TRBV28 and TRBJ2-5 gives the full variable domain: DVKVTQSSRYLVKRTGEKVFLECVQDMDHENMFWYRQDPGLGLRLIYFSYDVKMKEKGDIPEGYSVSREKKERFSLILESASTNQTSMYLCASSPPLPTSGGLVETQYFGPGTRLLVL.

The J gene is TRBJ2-7, the V gene TRBV7-2, with 7 bases that match TRBD2. V trimming: 1 base; J trimming: 2 bases; junction bases outside the gene matches: 5. The germline V gene encodes CDR1 SGHTA and CDR2 FQGNSA. The CDR3 is 15 amino acids. The CDR3 is CASSLGLADTYEQYF. The CDR3 DNA follows: TGTGCCAGCAGCTTAGGGCTAGCGGACACCTACGAGCAGTACTTC.

The chain joins TRBV9 to TRBJ1-1; weak D call: TRBD1 (5 bases). V was shortened by 4 bases and J by 1 base, with 14 bases between the two germline ends. Germline values: CDR1 SGDLS, CDR2 YYNGEE. The CDR3 is 15 residues long. CDR3 bases: TGTGCCAGCAGCTTCGGGGGGGGGAGGAACACTGAAGCTTTCTTT. As protein: CASSFGGGRNTEAFF.

The CDR3 nucleotides read TGTGCCAGTAGTCCTCGTAAAGGTGCTAATGAAAAACTGTTTTTT. As protein: CASSPRKGANEKLFF. The genes are TRBV19 and TRBJ1-4; D remains ambiguous. V was clipped by 5 bases and J by 3 bases, with 13 bases between them. Germline CDR1 LNHDA, CDR2 SQIVND (reference sequence). The CDR3 runs to 15 residues.

This chain uses TRBV11-2 with TRBJ1-4; possibly TRBD1 for D (5 bases). The CDR3 covers 14 residues. The V gene's germline CDR1 is SGHAT and CDR2 FQNNGV. The germline V and J ends were trimmed by 2 bases and 8 bases, with 12 bases remaining between them. The CDR3 nucleotides are TGTGCCAGCAGCTTAAACGGGGGGTTGGAAAAACTGTTTTTT. This encodes CASSLNGGLEKLFF.

The chain recombines TRBV23-1 with TRBJ2-6; D is perhaps TRBD1 (8 bases). TRBV23-1 counts as an open reading frame of uncertain function. The CDR3 contains 19 residues. The germline V and J ends were trimmed by 3 bases and 0 bases, with 18 bases remaining between them. In DNA, the CDR3 is TGCGCCAGCAGTCATAAAACAGGGGGGGATTACTCTGGGGCCAACGTCCTGACTTTC. It translates to CASSHKTGGDYSGANVLTF.

This clone was recorded once. The chain uses TRBV5-1 and TRBJ2-7; perhaps TRBD2 as D (5 bases). This CDR3 is built from 15 residues. With 4 bases removed from V and 1 base from J, the gap between germline ends came to 15 bases. Germline V gene lookup returns CDR1 SGHRS and CDR2 YFSETQ. The CDR3 spells CASSRMDAGSYEQYF. CDR3 DNA sequence: TGCGCCAGCAGCCGGATGGATGCGGGTTCCTACGAGCAGTACTTC.

This chain joins TRBV29-1 and TRBJ1-2; D not resolved. There are 17 residues in the CDR3. Trimming left V 3 bases short and J 2 bases short, with 22 bases between. CDR1 SQVTM and CDR2 ANQGSEA come from the germline V gene. CDR3 in DNA: TGCAGCGTTGACAGTTTATCCCGCTCCCGGGAGAACTATGGCTACACCTTC. Protein sequence: CSVDSLSRSRENYGYTF.

V usage is TRBV5-3 and J usage is TRBJ1-4; 7 positions agree with TRBD1. TRBV5-3 is an open reading frame whose function is uncertain. The CDR3 is 15 amino acids. V was pared by 4 bases and J by 10 bases, with 13 bases of the junction left unmatched. In DNA, the CDR3 is TGTGCCAGAAGCCCATACCACAGGGGATGGATAAAACTGTTTTTT. Translated, it gives CARSPYHRGWIKLFF.

The chain is built from TRBV20-1 and TRBJ2-5, with no clear D. CDR3 size: 11 residues. Germline loops: CDR1 DFQATT, CDR2 SNEGSKA (reference sequence). V gave up 5 bases and J gave up 5 bases, with 9 bases separating them. The CDR3 DNA is TGCAGTGCTTCTTTCGGTGAGACCCAGTACTTC. Translation gives CSASFGETQYF.

The CDR3, as DNA: TGTGCCAGCAGTGCCCCAGATAATCAGCCCCAGCATTTT. Translating gives CASSAPDNQPQHF. The V call is TRBV28, the J call TRBJ1-5; no definite D call. The CDR3 spans 13 residues. The germline V gene has CDR1 MDHEN and CDR2 SYDVKM. V shed 5 bases and J shed 4 bases, with 9 bases lying between them.

The CDR3 region is CASSLNGGRNTEAFF. In DNA form, the CDR3 reads TGTGCCAGCAGCTTAAACGGGGGAAGGAACACTGAAGCTTTCTTT. V and J are TRBV7-2 and TRBJ1-1, with D perhaps matching TRBD1 (5 bases). Per the germline V gene, CDR1 is SGHTA and CDR2 is FQGNSA. This CDR3 region has 15 residues. With 2 bases removed from V and 1 base from J, the gap between germline ends came to 11 bases. Supplemented by reference TRBV7-2 and TRBJ1-1, the full variable domain reads GAGVSQSPSNKVTEKGKDVELRCDPISGHTALYWYRQSLGQGLEFLIYFQGNSAPDKSGLPSDRFSAERTGGSVSTLTIQRTQQEDSAVYLCASSLNGGRNTEAFFGQGTRLTVV.

The V and J genes are TRBV6-6 and TRBJ2-7, with 11 bases identical to TRBD2. After removal of 8 bases from V and 7 bases from J, the junction contained 13 bases not matched to a gene. The CDR3 totals 15 residues. Looked up from germline, CDR1 is MNHNY and CDR2 is SVGAGI (reference sequence). CDR3 in amino acids: CASLAHGVAGGEQYF. The CDR3 DNA sequence: TGTGCCAGCCTTGCGCATGGCGTAGCGGGGGGGGAGCAGTACTTC.

A single count supports this clone. The chain joins TRBV6-5 to TRBJ2-3; no reliable D call. The V and J ends lost 6 bases and 2 bases respectively, with 9 bases between them. The germline gives CDR1 MNHEY, CDR2 SVGAGI. The length of the CDR3 is 13 residues. The chain's CDR3 is CASRHDTTDTQYF. CDR3 bases: TGTGCCAGCAGGCATGACACCACAGATACGCAGTATTTT.

The chain carries TRBV10-2 and TRBJ2-7; D ambiguous. Trimming removed 6 bases from V and 1 base from J, with 13 bases in between. The CDR3 is 14 residues long. From germline, CDR1 is WSHSY and CDR2 SAAADI. Here the CDR3 reads CASSEVWQSYEQYF. CDR3 in DNA: TGCGCCAGCAGCGAGGTATGGCAGTCCTACGAGCAGTACTTC.

J is TRBJ2-3 and V is TRBV5-1, with 11 bases matching TRBD1. Looked up from germline, CDR1 is SGHRS and CDR2 is YFSETQ. V shed 3 bases and J 5 bases; nucleotides not matched to a gene: 5. The CDR3 contains 15 residues. Written as DNA, the CDR3 is TGCGCCAGCAGCTCCGAGGGACAGGGGGGAGATACGCAGTATTTT. It is translated as CASSSEGQGGDTQYF.

The rearrangement uses TRBV10-1 and TRBJ2-3, with TRBD2 identical over 8 bases. This CDR3 has 14 residues. Germline-derived CDR1 and CDR2 are WNHNN and SYGVQD (reference sequence). V shed 3 bases and J 6 bases; nucleotides not matched to a gene: 5. CDR3 nucleotide sequence: TGCGCCAGCAGTGATCGGCGGGAGGCGGATACGCAGTATTTT. This sequence encodes CASSDRREADTQYF.

The chain couples TRBV9 to TRBJ1-1; tentatively, D is TRBD1 (6 bases). The V and J ends lost 0 bases and 3 bases respectively, with 18 bases between them. CDR1 is SGDLS, CDR2 YYNGEE, per germline. The CDR3 extends over 17 amino acids. Here the CDR3 reads CASSVASYRAGDTEAFF. The CDR3 DNA is TGTGCCAGCAGCGTAGCCTCTTACAGGGCGGGAGACACTGAAGCTTTCTTT.

The V call is TRBV21-1, the J call TRBJ2-7; the table's D call, TRBD2, has no DNA check behind it. TRBV21-1 is reported as a pseudogene. This CDR3 comprises 15 residues. CDR3 loop: CARMFTSGFRDQQYF. The DNA for the CDR3 is TGTGCCAGAATGTTTACTAGCGGGTTCAGGGACCAGCAGTACTTC.